Listed below are T cell receptor beta chains from one sample, sequenced in a study of cytomegalovirus exposure and HLA in healthy donors. Data came from immunoSEQ multiplex PCR; TCRdb stores just in-frame clones and leaves some out. The table lists approximately 120,000 clones. Input material: PBMCs. These receptors all stem from a woman aged 55-70 years in good health and CMV-seronegative. The CDR3 runs from the conserved cysteine through the conserved F or W. The D gene is left open where the match is weak.

D	V	J	CDR3	DNA
NA	TRBV5-1	TRBJ2-3	CASQGRPDTQYF	TGCGCCAGCCAGGGGCGTCCAGATACGCAGTATTTT
TRBD1	TRBV5-4	TRBJ2-1	CASSFAGGATYAEQFF	TGTGCCAGCAGCTTCGCAGGGGGCGCGACCTACGCTGAGCAGTTCTTC
TRBD1	TRBV28	TRBJ1-1	CASSFDRGLNTEAFF	TGTGCCAGCAGTTTCGACAGGGGGCTGAACACTGAAGCTTTCTTT
NA	TRBV5-1	TRBJ2-2	CASSLMGPAATGELFF	TGCGCCAGCAGCTTGATGGGCCCGGCTGCCACCGGGGAGCTGTTTTTT
NA	TRBV7-9	TRBJ1-1	CASSQGHETEAFF	TGTGCCAGCAGCCAGGGTCACGAAACTGAAGCTTTCTTT
NA	TRBV11-2	TRBJ2-7	CASSFGHTYEQYF	TGTGCCAGCAGCTTTGGACACACCTACGAGCAGTACTTC
TRBD1	TRBV15	TRBJ1-6	CATSRSVGTGNSPLHF	TGTGCCACCAGCAGATCGGTCGGGACAGGCAATTCACCCCTCCACTTT
NA	TRBV4-1	TRBJ1-2	CASSQPQRGDYGYTF	TGCGCCAGCAGCCAACCTCAACGGGGGGACTATGGCTACACCTTC
NA	TRBV6-1	TRBJ2-2	CASNPREYVGELFF	TGTGCCAGTAACCCTCGGGAGTACGTCGGGGAGCTGTTTTTT
TRBD1	TRBV6-1	TRBJ1-1	CASTARGHRAFF	TGTGCCAGCACAGCGAGGGGGCATAGGGCTTTCTTT
TRBD1	TRBV5-4	TRBJ2-5	CASSLTGGQETQYF	TGTGCCAGCAGCTTGACAGGGGGCCAAGAGACCCAGTACTTC
TRBD2	TRBV5-1	TRBJ2-1	CASSFIAGEGNEQFF	TGCGCCAGCAGCTTTATAGCGGGAGAGGGCAATGAGCAGTTCTTC
NA	TRBV5-6	TRBJ2-7	CASRAGTHSGEQYF	TGTGCCAGCAGGGCCGGGACACACTCGGGGGAGCAGTACTTC
TRBD1	TRBV6-1	TRBJ2-7	CACLPWDRGRYEQYF	TGTGCCTGCCTTCCTTGGGACAGGGGGCGATACGAGCAGTACTTC
NA	TRBV27	TRBJ2-7	CASSLGFSESSYEQYF	TGTGCCAGCAGTTTAGGCTTTAGCGAGAGCTCCTACGAGCAGTACTTC
TRBD1	TRBV4-1	TRBJ2-5	CASSNLPGTGVSETQYF	TGCGCCAGCAGCAACCTACCCGGGACAGGGGTTTCAGAGACCCAGTACTTC
NA	TRBV30	TRBJ2-1	CAWSGLASQFF	TGTGCCTGGAGTGGTCTAGCCTCGCAGTTCTTC
NA	TRBV2	TRBJ1-1	CASDRVSNTEAFF	TGTGCCAGCGACAGAGTCTCAAACACTGAAGCTTTCTTT
TRBD2	TRBV5-5	TRBJ2-5	CASSLAAAGGRETQYF	TGTGCCAGCAGCTTGGCGGCAGCGGGGGGCCGGGAGACCCAGTACTTC
TRBD2	TRBV2	TRBJ2-1	CASRERLAGGNEQFF	TGTGCCAGCAGGGAAAGACTAGCGGGAGGCAATGAGCAGTTCTTC
NA	TRBV7-9	TRBJ2-2	CASSLSRVATGELFF	TGTGCCAGCAGCTTAAGCAGGGTCGCGACCGGGGAGCTGTTTTTT
NA	TRBV6-1	TRBJ2-7	CASSAYKYEQYF	TGTGCCAGCAGTGCGTACAAATACGAGCAGTACTTC
NA	TRBV4-2	TRBJ2-3	CASSPPSGDTQYF	TGTGCCAGCAGCCCCCCCTCAGGAGATACGCAGTATTTT
NA	TRBV27	TRBJ2-1	CASSLGQGNNEQFF	TGTGCCAGCAGTTTAGGGCAGGGGAACAATGAGCAGTTCTTC
NA	TRBV28	TRBJ1-1	CASNPSDSPEAFF	TGTGCCAGCAACCCTTCCGATAGCCCAGAAGCTTTCTTT
TRBD2	TRBV5-1	TRBJ2-3	CASSLEGLGGLAGGHLTDTQYF	TGCGCCAGCAGCTTGGAGGGGTTGGGGGGACTAGCGGGAGGACACCTCACAGATACGCAGTATTTT
TRBD1	TRBV5-4	TRBJ2-2	CASSSDRGGYGELFF	TGTGCCAGCAGCTCAGACAGGGGAGGTTACGGGGAGCTGTTTTTT
NA	TRBV12-5	TRBJ2-7	CASGPDSYEQYF	TGTGCTAGTGGTCCCGACAGCTACGAGCAGTACTTC
TRBD1	TRBV28	TRBJ2-7	CASSSAGTGSPEQYF	TGTGCCAGCAGTTCAGCCGGGACAGGGTCCCCCGAGCAGTACTTC
NA	TRBV2	TRBJ1-1	CASSEGEGKNTEAFF	TGTGCCAGCAGTGAAGGGGAGGGGAAAAACACTGAAGCTTTCTTT
TRBD1	TRBV10-1	TRBJ2-7	CASSGAQRGTGAYEQYF	TGCGCCAGCAGTGGGGCCCAAAGGGGGACAGGGGCCTACGAGCAGTACTTC
TRBD1	TRBV5-1	TRBJ1-1	CASTMTGGNTEAFF	TGCGCCAGCACTATGACAGGGGGGAACACTGAAGCTTTCTTT
TRBD1	TRBV13	TRBJ2-7	CASSPTGTGGYEQYF	TGTGCCAGCAGCCCAACCGGGACAGGGGGATACGAGCAGTACTTC
NA	TRBV12-1	TRBJ1-1	CASSGRGYVNTEAFF	TGTGCCAGCAGCGGGCGGGGCTACGTTAACACTGAAGCTTTCTTT
NA	TRBV5-1	TRBJ2-1	CAGKSGGGRANEQFF	TGCGCCGGCAAAAGTGGGGGGGGCCGGGCGAATGAGCAGTTCTTC
TRBD1	TRBV6-6	TRBJ2-7	CASSFRTGNYEQYF	TGTGCCAGCAGTTTCCGGACAGGGAACTACGAGCAGTACTTC
NA	TRBV7-8	TRBJ1-3	CASSSDSGRFPYSGNTIYF	TGTGCCAGCAGCTCGGACTCCGGACGCTTCCCTTACTCTGGAAACACCATATATTTT
NA	TRBV7-9	TRBJ1-4	CASSPRQSNEKLFF	TGTGCCAGCAGCCCCCGACAGTCTAATGAAAAACTGTTTTTT
TRBD1	TRBV4-1	TRBJ2-7	CASSQDRAGEQYF	TGCGCCAGCAGCCAGGACAGGGCTGGGGAGCAGTACTTC
TRBD2	TRBV28	TRBJ2-7	CASSLCILLAGVRDEQYF	TGTGCCAGCAGTTTATGCATTCTCCTAGCGGGAGTTAGGGACGAGCAGTACTTC
NA	TRBV12-5	TRBJ2-3	CASGLVRGRDLRTDTQYF	TGTGCTAGTGGTTTGGTAAGAGGACGGGACTTACGCACAGATACGCAGTATTTT
TRBD1	TRBV6-5	TRBJ2-7	CASSYKPGGPYEQYF	TGTGCCAGCAGTTACAAGCCAGGGGGTCCCTACGAGCAGTACTTC
NA	TRBV21-1	TRBJ2-7	CASSNLPGGSYEQYF	TGTGCCAGCAGCAATCTGCCCGGCGGCTCCTACGAGCAGTACTTC
TRBD1	TRBV5-4	TRBJ1-1	CASSSQGAINEAFF	TGTGCCAGCAGCTCACAGGGGGCGATAAATGAAGCTTTCTTT
TRBD2	TRBV7-2	TRBJ2-1	CASSRLAGDEQFF	TGTGCCAGCAGCCGACTAGCAGGCGATGAGCAGTTCTTC
TRBD2	TRBV10-3	TRBJ2-3	CASWERGVNTQYF	TGTGCCAGCTGGGAGCGGGGGGTTAATACGCAGTATTTT
TRBD2	TRBV5-1	TRBJ2-7	CASSLAGTRNEQYF	TGCGCCAGCAGCTTGGCCGGGACTAGGAACGAGCAGTACTTC
TRBD1	TRBV19	TRBJ2-7	CASKRDRGYEQYF	TGTGCCAGTAAACGGGACAGGGGCTACGAGCAGTACTTC
NA	TRBV19	TRBJ2-3	CASSMGQSRDTQYF	TGTGCCAGTAGTATGGGTCAGTCCAGGGATACGCAGTATTTT
TRBD2	TRBV9	TRBJ2-5	CASSPSGGGETQYF	TGTGCCAGCAGCCCTAGCGGGGGGGGAGAGACCCAGTACTTC
NA	TRBV7-8	TRBJ1-4	CASSVRQGFNEKLFF	TGTGCCAGCAGCGTAAGGCAGGGCTTCAATGAAAAACTGTTTTTT
TRBD2	TRBV25-1	TRBJ2-1	CASSEKLAGVNEQFF	TGTGCCAGCAGTGAGAAACTAGCGGGAGTTAATGAGCAGTTCTTC
NA	TRBV27	TRBJ1-1	CASMGQTQNTEAFF	TGTGCCAGCATGGGGCAGACCCAGAACACTGAAGCTTTCTTT
NA	TRBV14	TRBJ1-2	CASSPLGQTNYGYTF	TGTGCCAGCAGCCCCCTGGGGCAAACTAACTATGGCTACACCTTC